This entry features one TCR beta chain sequence. CDR1 is SGHNT, CDR2 YENEEA, per germline. This CDR3 spans 14 amino acids. V was clipped by 4 bases and J by 6 bases, with 14 bases between them. The data belong to a study of blood T cell repertoires in COVID-19. As for the study in general: Samples representing acute and convalescent COVID-19 were sourced from the United States, Italy and Spain. PBMCs, B-cell-depleted T cells, or T cells were the source of the cDNA or gDNA that made up the material.

Study processing details: Amplification of reference gene primers was used by the study to estimate nucleated cell counts. Measured with immunoSEQ multiplex PCR; TCRdb has only the in-frame clones, and not every one. V and J calls and clone size are copied from that table; D and trimming were computed from the DNA. The sample lists some 270,000 clones; roughly 88% were seen once. Specimen: peripheral blood. The chain recombines TRBV11-3 with TRBJ2-3, with D unclear. The TCR originated in a woman in her 70s with acute or convalescent COVID-19. CDR3 in DNA: TGTGCCAGCAGCTCCCGGCGAGGCGACGATACGCAGTATTTT. It codes for CASSSRRGDDTQYF.